The 23 T cell receptor beta chains presented below share a single source sample, sequenced in a study of T cells in women clearing cervical HPV infection. Measured with immunoSEQ multiplex PCR; TCRdb has only the in-frame clones, and not every one. The listing contains more than 25,000 clones. Sequencing was done on a sample of blood buffy coat. The receptor set was obtained from a woman between 18 and 70 years old with a cervical HPV16 infection that either progressed to CIN3+ or cleared (not recorded which).

About this clone: The read ends 3 residues before the CDR3 terminus; that terminus is restored from the germline J gene. The rearrangement joins TRBV7-2 to TRBJ2-5; 7 bases fit TRBD1. The germline V gene encodes CDR1 SGHTA and CDR2 FQGNSA. The CDR3 loop spans 15 amino acids. The trim removed 3 bases at V and 1 base at J, leaving 5 bases unmatched. The sequenced part of the CDR3 DNA is TGTGCCAGCAGCTTCGACCGGGACAGCCAAGAGACC. Amino acids: CASSFDRDSQET. The full CDR3 sequence reads CASSFDRDSQETQYF.

A note on this clone: The read ends 3 residues early relative to the CDR3; the germline J gene fills the gap. The rearrangement joins TRBV4-1 to TRBJ1-6; possible D gene TRBD1, 5 bases. This CDR3 is built from 13 residues. Germline lookup yields CDR1 MGHRA and CDR2 YSYEKL. V was shortened by 4 bases and J by 9 bases, with 10 bases between the two germline ends. The sequenced part of the CDR3 DNA is TGCGCCAGCAGCCCCGTGGGACTTTCACCC. Translation: CASSPVGLSP. The complete CDR3 sequence is CASSPVGLSPLHF.

Worth noting for this clone: The read stops 3 residues short of the end of the CDR3; the missing end is completed from the germline J gene. The rearrangement joins TRBV20-1 to TRBJ2-7; 8 positions match TRBD1. CDR1 is DFQATT, CDR2 SNEGSKA, per germline (reference sequence). This CDR3 is 14 amino acids long. The trim removed 5 bases at V and 3 bases at J, leaving 9 bases unmatched. CDR3: CSASDRETGYEQYF. Partial CDR3 DNA: TGCAGTGCTTCGGACAGGGAAACTGGCTACGAG.

With respect to this clone: Read sequence stops 3 residues before the CDR3 end, and the germline J gene provides the missing end. The chain couples TRBV20-1 to TRBJ1-5, with 9 bases matching TRBD1. The V and J ends lost 1 base and 2 bases, in that order; junction bases with no gene match: 6. Per germline, CDR1 DFQATT and CDR2 SNEGSKA (reference sequence). The CDR3 covers 16 residues. CDR3 sequence reads: CSARVRDRVGNQPQHF. The sequenced part of the CDR3 DNA is TGCAGTGCTAGAGTCCGGGACAGGGTAGGCAATCAGCCC.

CDR3 in amino acids: CASSSGDSPLHF. Incomplete CDR3 DNA: TGTGCCAGCAGCTCAGGGGATTCACCC. The gene calls are TRBV11-2 and TRBJ1-6, with a possible D match to TRBD1 (6 bases). The missing CDR3 end, 3 residues past where the read stops, is filled in from the germline J gene. Germline values: CDR1 SGHAT, CDR2 FQNNGV. This CDR3 is built from 12 residues. Trimming cost V 4 bases and J 8 bases, with 6 bases left between them.

Concerning this clone itself: The read terminates 3 residues before the CDR3 end, so the remaining end is supplied by the germline J gene. The genes are TRBV2 and TRBJ1-2; tentatively, D is TRBD1 (6 bases). Germline CDR1 is SNHLY and CDR2 is FYNNEI. This CDR3 comprises 13 residues. CDR3 sequence: CASRAGTTGGYTF. CDR3 bases read: TGTGCCAGCAGAGCCGGGACAACTGGAGGC.

As for this clone: Read data end 3 residues before the CDR3 end; the end is taken from the germline J gene. This chain connects TRBV7-9 to TRBJ1-1, with TRBD1 identical over 7 bases. Germline V gives CDR1 SEHNR, CDR2 FQNEAQ (reference sequence). This CDR3 contains 15 residues. CDR3 DNA, as far as it was read: TGTGCCAGCAGCCCCGACCGACAGGGAACAGATACG. Encoded protein: CASSPDRQGTDT. The CDR3 reads in full as CASSPDRQGTDTAFF.

In regard to this clone: The CDR3 end falls 3 residues outside the read, so it is completed with the germline J gene. The rearrangement joins TRBV2 to TRBJ1-4; no definite D call. Trimming cost V 7 bases and J 8 bases, with 14 bases left between them. The CDR3 is 13 amino acids. Germline values: CDR1 SNHLY, CDR2 FYNNEI. The part of the CDR3 DNA that was read is TGTGCCAGCAATGAGCAGGAGGAAGAAAAA. Translated: CASNEQEEEK. The complete CDR3 protein is CASNEQEEEKLFF. The variable domain in full, with the rest retrieved from reference TRBV2 and TRBJ1-4, is EPEVTQTPSHQVTQMGQEVILRCVPISNHLYFYWYRQILGQKVEFLVSFYNNEISEKSEIFDDQFSVERPDGSNFTLKIRSTKLEDSAMYFCASNEQEEEKLFFGSGTQLSVL.

With respect to this clone: The DNA ends 3 residues before the CDR3 does, and the rest of the CDR3 is filled in from the germline J gene. The V and J genes are TRBV6-4 and TRBJ1-2, with D possibly TRBD1 on 5 matching bases. The CDR3 runs to 14 residues. Germline lookup yields CDR1 MRHNA and CDR2 SNTAGT. The V end lost 0 bases, the J end lost 5 bases, and 10 bases lay between the germline ends. Partial CDR3 DNA: TGTGCCAGCAGTGACTCGATAGGGGAATATGGC. Its translation: CASSDSIGEYG. The complete CDR3 sequence is CASSDSIGEYGYTF.

Remarks on this clone: The CDR3 is cut off 3 residues early in the read; its end comes from the germline J gene. The chain carries TRBV30 and TRBJ1-5, with 7 bases lining up with TRBD1. CDR3 length: 15 amino acids. The V gene's germline CDR1 is GTSNPN and CDR2 SVGIG (reference sequence). The J segment lost 0 bases and the V segment lost 3 bases, leaving 5 bases of the junction unmatched. The covered CDR3 bases are TGTGCCTGGAGAACAGGGGCAAATAGCAATCAGCCC. This codes for CAWRTGANSNQP. From start to end, the CDR3 is CAWRTGANSNQPQHF.

To note about this clone: The read halts 3 residues ahead of the CDR3 end, with the missing end drawn from the germline J gene. The chain has TRBV7-2 and TRBJ2-5, with 9 bases aligning to TRBD1. The CDR3 runs to 14 residues. Per germline, CDR1 SGHTA and CDR2 FQGNSA. V shed 4 bases and J 5 bases; nucleotides not matched to a gene: 5. CDR3 bases read: TGTGCCAGCAGCTCGGGGACAGGGACGGAGACC. Its protein is CASSSGTGTET. Given in full, the CDR3 is CASSSGTGTETQYF. Full variable domain (missing parts from reference TRBV7-2 and TRBJ2-5): GAGVSQSPSNKVTEKGKDVELRCDPISGHTALYWYRQSLGQGLEFLIYFQGNSAPDKSGLPSDRFSAERTGGSVSTLTIQRTQQEDSAVYLCASSSGTGTETQYFGPGTRLLVL.

To note about this clone: Sequencing ends 3 residues short of the CDR3 end; the germline J gene provides the rest. The V call is TRBV2, the J call TRBJ2-2, with a possible D match to TRBD1 (6 bases). CDR1 is SNHLY and CDR2 is FYNNEI in the germline V gene. This CDR3 has 14 amino acids. CDR3 DNA (partial): TGTGCCAGAGGGACCCTAACAGCAGGGGAAAAG. This gives the protein CARGTLTAGEK. The whole CDR3 sequence reads CARGTLTAGEKLFF.

The sequenced part of the CDR3 DNA is TGTGCCAGCAGTCGGGGTAGCCACGAG. This translates into CASSRGSHE. The entire CDR3 sequence reads CASSRGSHEQYF. The rearrangement joins TRBV6-2 or TRBV6-3 to TRBJ2-7; tentatively, D is TRBD2 (5 bases). Sequencing ends 3 residues short of the CDR3 end; the germline J gene provides the rest. From germline, CDR1 is MNHEY and CDR2 SVGEGT. CDR3 size: 12 residues. Deletions cut 5 bases from V and 5 bases from J, with 10 bases between.

Remarks on this clone: The observed sequence ends 3 residues before the CDR3 terminus, with the missing tail filled in from the germline J gene. The gene calls are TRBV19 and TRBJ1-1, with TRBD1 as a possible D gene (6 bases). Trimming pared 6 bases from V and 1 base from J, leaving 15 bases between. CDR3 length: 15 residues. Germline CDR1 is LNHDA and CDR2 is SQIVND (reference sequence). Incomplete CDR3 DNA: TGTGCCAGTAGGGGACCCAGGGGCCCGAACACTGAA. This sequence encodes CASRGPRGPNTE. The entire CDR3 sequence reads CASRGPRGPNTEAFF.

Note on this clone: The CDR3 end lies 3 residues beyond the end of the read and is filled in from the germline J gene. The V gene is TRBV7-3, the J gene TRBJ2-1; TRBD2 agrees at 13 bases. V gave up 5 bases and J gave up 7 bases; unmatched junction bases: 8. In germline, CDR1 is SGHTA, CDR2 FQGTGA. The CDR3 spans 16 residues. The covered CDR3 bases are TGTGCCAGCAGCCCCACTAGCGGGGGGGCCTTAAATGAG. It is translated as CASSPTSGGALNE. The full CDR3 reads CASSPTSGGALNEQFF.

Of note for this clone: The CDR3 goes on 3 residues after the read ends, and that part is filled in from the germline J gene. The V gene is TRBV6-1, the J gene TRBJ1-2; TRBD1 matches at 8 bases. The CDR3 is 14 amino acids. Germline V gives CDR1 MNHNS, CDR2 SASEGT. The CDR3 DNA, read in part, is TGTGCCAGCAGTGAGGTCCAGGGGGCCCAAGGC. This encodes CASSEVQGAQG. The entire CDR3 protein is CASSEVQGAQGYTF.

Comments on this clone: Relative to the germline gene, one junction end is altered; a read error may explain this. The sequence runs out 3 residues before the end of the CDR3; the remainder is reconstructed from the germline J gene. V and J are TRBV4-2 and TRBJ1-4; TRBD1 agrees at 8 bases. CDR3 length: 15 amino acids. CDR1 LGHNA and CDR2 YNFKEQ come from the germline V gene. CDR3 in amino acids: CASSQVTGVNEKLFF. CDR3 DNA (partial): TGCGCCAGCAGCCAAGTGACAGGGGTTAATGAAAAA.

On this clone: Coverage ceases 3 residues before the CDR3 finishes, and the germline J gene fills in the end. Other DNA sequences in this sample translate to the same CDR3. V usage is TRBV20-1 and J usage is TRBJ1-1; 8 positions match TRBD1. This CDR3 spans 12 amino acids. J was trimmed by 3 bases and V by 3 bases; bases with no gene match: 0. Per the germline V gene, CDR1 is DFQATT and CDR2 is SNEGSKA (reference sequence). Incomplete CDR3 DNA: TGCAGTGCTAGGACAGGGGACACTGAA. Translated, it gives CSARTGDTE. The full CDR3 protein is CSARTGDTEAFF.

As regards this clone: The DNA ends 3 residues before the CDR3 does, and the rest of the CDR3 is filled in from the germline J gene. The gene calls are TRBV4-2 and TRBJ1-5; 8 bases align to TRBD1. Germline V lookup: CDR1 LGHNA, CDR2 YNFKEQ. The length of the CDR3 is 16 residues. The ends lost 3 bases at V and 2 bases at J; junction bases unmatched: 6. The part of the CDR3 DNA that was read is TGTGCCAGCAGCCAGTTCGGACAGGGTGGCAATCAGCCC. Its translation is CASSQFGQGGNQP. The whole CDR3 protein is CASSQFGQGGNQPQHF.

Comments on this clone: The read halts 3 residues ahead of the CDR3 end, with the missing end drawn from the germline J gene. The chain couples TRBV7-2 to TRBJ1-2, with TRBD1 matching 7 bases. The CDR3 is 12 amino acids. Germline V gives CDR1 SGHTA, CDR2 FQGNSA. The CDR3 is CASSLTGAGYTF. CDR3 bases read: TGTGCCAGCAGCTTAACAGGGGCAGGC.

Comment on this clone: The read ends 3 residues early relative to the CDR3; the germline J gene fills the gap. V gene TRBV18 combines with J gene TRBJ1-2, with a weak D call TRBD1 (5 bases). This CDR3 spans 11 amino acids. Per germline, CDR1 KGHSH and CDR2 LQKENI. The part of the CDR3 DNA that was read is TGTGCCAGCTCACCAACGGGGGAC. Amino acids: CASSPTGD. The complete CDR3 sequence is CASSPTGDYTF.

This clone registers medium-sized (0.01 to 0.1%) by frequency. The read falls 3 residues short of the CDR3 end, and the missing part is taken from the germline J gene. This sequence joins TRBV4-2 and TRBJ2-6; perhaps TRBD2 as D (7 bases). The V end was cut by 4 bases, the J end by 0 bases, with 22 bases between. From germline, CDR1 is LGHNA and CDR2 YNFKEQ. This CDR3 has 20 amino acids. CDR3 protein: CASSPRRGGGQSSGANVLTF. The sequenced CDR3 bases are TGTGCCAGCAGCCCACGCCGAGGGGGGGGGCAATCCTCTGGGGCCAACGTC.

A note on this clone: Coverage ceases 3 residues before the CDR3 finishes, and the germline J gene fills in the end. This rearrangement joins TRBV24-1 to TRBJ2-5; 10 nucleotides align to TRBD2. Germline CDR1 is KGHDR and CDR2 is SFDVKD. The V gene end was trimmed by 6 bases and the J gene end by 5 bases; junction bases not matched to a gene: 8. CDR3 size: 15 residues. CDR3 DNA, as far as it was read: TGTGCCACCAGTCCCGGGACTAGCGTTTACGAGACC. It translates to CATSPGTSVYET. The CDR3 as a whole reads CATSPGTSVYETQYF.